This is a list of T cell receptor beta chains from one sample in a study of technical replicates of blood from a handful of donors. This table comes from immunoSEQ multiplex PCR, and its TCRdb copy is limited to in-frame clones, with some not included. The sample holds under 65,000 clones, 86% seen once. The sample was PBMCs. The receptor set was obtained from a human donor in good health. Some clones in this sample may be carry-over from other donors' samples. CDR3s include the opening cysteine and the closing phenylalanine or tryptophan. Each record gives: clone size, D gene, V gene, J gene, CDR3 DNA, CDR3 protein. D genes are given only for firm matches. Clone size, where shown, is once, few, many, or a class for clones that have expanded.

clone_size: .; d_call: TRBD2; v_call: TRBV29-1; j_call: TRBJ2-2; cdr3_nt: TGCAGCGTAAAGGGACTAGCTGATGCGAACACCGGGGAGCTGTTTTTT; cdr3_aa: CSVKGLADANTGELFF
clone_size: .; d_call: TRBD2; v_call: TRBV18; j_call: TRBJ2-2; cdr3_nt: TGTGCCAGCTCCCCCACTAGCGGGAGGAGCACCGGGGAGCTGTTTTTT; cdr3_aa: CASSPTSGRSTGELFF
clone_size: .; d_call: TRBD2; v_call: TRBV2; j_call: TRBJ2-5; cdr3_nt: TGTGCCAGCAGTGGGACGGGACTAGGGACTGAGACCCAGTACTTC; cdr3_aa: CASSGTGLGTETQYF
clone_size: .; d_call: .; v_call: TRBV7-9; j_call: TRBJ2-1; cdr3_nt: TGTGCCAGCAGCCCCAACTTAGAGCAGTTCTTC; cdr3_aa: CASSPNLEQFF
clone_size: .; d_call: .; v_call: TRBV7-9; j_call: TRBJ1-2; cdr3_nt: TGTGCCAGCAGCCTTCAGGGTGGCTATGGCTACACCTTC; cdr3_aa: CASSLQGGYGYTF
clone_size: .; d_call: .; v_call: TRBV11-3; j_call: TRBJ2-2; cdr3_nt: TGTGCCAGCAGCACAGGCGGTACGAACACCGGGGAGCTGTTTTTT; cdr3_aa: CASSTGGTNTGELFF
clone_size: .; d_call: TRBD1; v_call: TRBV15; j_call: TRBJ2-3; cdr3_nt: TGTGCCACCAGCAAGGCTCGGCTTCCGGGACAGGGGTCAGATACGCAGTATTTT; cdr3_aa: CATSKARLPGQGSDTQYF
clone_size: .; d_call: TRBD2; v_call: TRBV9; j_call: TRBJ2-3; cdr3_nt: TGTGCCAGCAGCGGGACTAGCGGGAGCACAGATACGCAGTATTTT; cdr3_aa: CASSGTSGSTDTQYF
clone_size: .; d_call: .; v_call: TRBV6-5; j_call: TRBJ1-2; cdr3_nt: TGTGCCAGCAGACGGGACGAGGGAGGCTATGGCTACACCTTC; cdr3_aa: CASRRDEGGYGYTF
clone_size: .; d_call: TRBD1; v_call: TRBV4-3; j_call: TRBJ1-2; cdr3_nt: TGCGCCAGCAGCCAAGGTCGGACAGGTGACTATGGCTACACCTTC; cdr3_aa: CASSQGRTGDYGYTF
clone_size: few; d_call: .; v_call: TRBV6-5; j_call: TRBJ1-6; cdr3_nt: TGTGCCAGCAGAGGAGGGAATAATTCACCCCTCCACTTT; cdr3_aa: CASRGGNNSPLHF
clone_size: .; d_call: .; v_call: TRBV28; j_call: TRBJ1-2; cdr3_nt: TGTGCCAGCAGTTTCCCCCGGGGGGGGAACTATGGCTACACCTTC; cdr3_aa: CASSFPRGGNYGYTF
clone_size: .; d_call: TRBD1; v_call: TRBV6-1; j_call: TRBJ2-7; cdr3_nt: TGTGCCAGCAGCCGGACAGGGGGTTTTTACGAGCAGTACTTC; cdr3_aa: CASSRTGGFYEQYF
clone_size: .; d_call: .; v_call: TRBV5-6; j_call: TRBJ1-6; cdr3_nt: TGTGCCAGCAGCTTGGGACAGCTTCCCCTTTATTCACCCCTCCACTTT; cdr3_aa: CASSLGQLPLYSPLHF
clone_size: .; d_call: TRBD1; v_call: TRBV5-4; j_call: TRBJ2-7; cdr3_nt: TGTGCCAGCAGCTTGGGCGGCCAGGGGGCCTACGAGCAGTACTTC; cdr3_aa: CASSLGGQGAYEQYF
clone_size: .; d_call: .; v_call: TRBV27; j_call: TRBJ2-2; cdr3_nt: TGTGCCGCAGGGGGACGGGTCGGGGGAAGAAGCGGGGAGCTGTTTTTT; cdr3_aa: CAAGGRVGGRSGELFF
clone_size: once; d_call: TRBD1; v_call: TRBV25-1; j_call: TRBJ2-2; cdr3_nt: TGTGCCAGCGGCGCTCCGGGACAGGGTCTTGTGGCCGGGGAGCTGTTTTTT; cdr3_aa: CASGAPGQGLVAGELFF
clone_size: once; d_call: TRBD2; v_call: TRBV4-3; j_call: TRBJ2-3; cdr3_nt: TGCGCCAGCAGCCAAGATCAGCTAGCGGGTAGCAGTGGTACGCAGTATTTT; cdr3_aa: CASSQDQLAGSSGTQYF
clone_size: few; d_call: TRBD1; v_call: TRBV6-1; j_call: TRBJ2-7; cdr3_nt: TGTGCCAGCAGAGCCGGGACAGGGTACTACGAGCAGTACTTC; cdr3_aa: CASRAGTGYYEQYF
clone_size: .; d_call: .; v_call: TRBV6-5; j_call: TRBJ1-1; cdr3_nt: TGTGCCAGCAGTTATTTGGGGGCGAACACTGAAGCTTTCTTT; cdr3_aa: CASSYLGANTEAFF
clone_size: .; d_call: TRBD2; v_call: TRBV2; j_call: TRBJ2-7; cdr3_nt: TGTGCCAGCAGTGATCGGACTAGCGGGAGAGTCGAGCAGTACTTC; cdr3_aa: CASSDRTSGRVEQYF
clone_size: once; d_call: .; v_call: TRBV7-2; j_call: TRBJ2-3; cdr3_nt: TGTGCCAGCAGCTTTAGCGGAAACGGGGTTACAGATACGCAGTATTTT; cdr3_aa: CASSFSGNGVTDTQYF
clone_size: .; d_call: .; v_call: TRBV9; j_call: TRBJ2-3; cdr3_nt: TGTGCCAGCAGCGTAGGCTACGATACGCAGTATTTT; cdr3_aa: CASSVGYDTQYF
clone_size: once; d_call: .; v_call: TRBV7-8; j_call: TRBJ1-5; cdr3_nt: TGTGCCAGCAGCTTTCGGGGAGATCAGCCCCAGCATTTT; cdr3_aa: CASSFRGDQPQHF
clone_size: .; d_call: TRBD2; v_call: TRBV7-8; j_call: TRBJ2-7; cdr3_nt: TGTGCCAGCAGCCTCGCCACCGTGACTAGCGGGCCACCCTACGAGCAGTACTTC; cdr3_aa: CASSLATVTSGPPYEQYF
clone_size: .; d_call: .; v_call: TRBV11-2; j_call: TRBJ2-1; cdr3_nt: TGTGCCAGCAGAATTCAGGGGAACAATGAGCAGTTCTTC; cdr3_aa: CASRIQGNNEQFF
clone_size: few; d_call: .; v_call: TRBV4-3; j_call: TRBJ2-5; cdr3_nt: TGCGCCAGCAGCCAAGATGAAGGACTCGGGGAGACCCAGTACTTC; cdr3_aa: CASSQDEGLGETQYF
clone_size: .; d_call: TRBD2; v_call: TRBV2; j_call: TRBJ2-4; cdr3_nt: TGTGCCACCAAAAGGGGACTAGCGGGGGGTAACAAAAACATTCAGTACTTC; cdr3_aa: CATKRGLAGGNKNIQYF
clone_size: .; d_call: .; v_call: TRBV20-1; j_call: TRBJ1-2; cdr3_nt: TGCAGTGCTAGGCGGGGTGGCTACACCTTC; cdr3_aa: CSARRGGYTF
clone_size: .; d_call: TRBD2; v_call: TRBV5-1; j_call: TRBJ2-7; cdr3_nt: TGCGCCTCAAGTCAGGCCACTAGCGGGTACGAGCAGTACTTC; cdr3_aa: CASSQATSGYEQYF
clone_size: .; d_call: .; v_call: TRBV7-9; j_call: TRBJ2-1; cdr3_nt: TGTGCCAGCAGATCCCTAGCCAATGAGCAGTTCTTC; cdr3_aa: CASRSLANEQFF
clone_size: .; d_call: TRBD2; v_call: TRBV2; j_call: TRBJ2-7; cdr3_nt: TGTGCCAGCAGTGAAGCGGCAATAGCGGGAGACGGCGAGCAGTACTTC; cdr3_aa: CASSEAAIAGDGEQYF
clone_size: .; d_call: .; v_call: TRBV7-2; j_call: TRBJ2-7; cdr3_nt: TGTGCCAGCAGCTTAGCCTCGGGCAGGGGAGCCTACGAGCAGTACTTC; cdr3_aa: CASSLASGRGAYEQYF
clone_size: .; d_call: .; v_call: TRBV7-2; j_call: TRBJ2-1; cdr3_nt: TGTGCCAGCAGCCCCCGGGTGGTCTACAATGAGCAGTTCTTC; cdr3_aa: CASSPRVVYNEQFF
clone_size: .; d_call: .; v_call: TRBV7-9; j_call: TRBJ1-2; cdr3_nt: TGTGCCAGCGGCCACAGGGCTGACTATGGCTACACCTTC; cdr3_aa: CASGHRADYGYTF
clone_size: .; d_call: .; v_call: TRBV27; j_call: TRBJ1-1; cdr3_nt: TGTGCCAGCAGTTTAACGGTGAACACTGAAGCTTTCTTT; cdr3_aa: CASSLTVNTEAFF
clone_size: .; d_call: .; v_call: TRBV4-1; j_call: TRBJ1-2; cdr3_nt: TGCGCCAGCAGGGACCGGACAACTAACTATGGCTACACCTTC; cdr3_aa: CASRDRTTNYGYTF
clone_size: .; d_call: TRBD1; v_call: TRBV15; j_call: TRBJ2-2; cdr3_nt: TGTGCCACCAGCAGAGCGGCAGGGGGCACCGGGGAGCTGTTTTTT; cdr3_aa: CATSRAAGGTGELFF
clone_size: few; d_call: .; v_call: TRBV30; j_call: TRBJ1-1; cdr3_nt: TGTGCCTACAGGAACACTGAAGCTTTCTTT; cdr3_aa: CAYRNTEAFF
clone_size: .; d_call: TRBD1; v_call: TRBV15; j_call: TRBJ1-3; cdr3_nt: TGTGCCACCAGTCAGGGGGCTGGAAACACCATATATTTT; cdr3_aa: CATSQGAGNTIYF
clone_size: .; d_call: .; v_call: TRBV7-6; j_call: TRBJ2-1; cdr3_nt: TGTGCCAGCAGCTTCCCCCTGCGGGCCGATGAGAAGTTCTTC; cdr3_aa: CASSFPLRADEKFF
clone_size: .; d_call: .; v_call: TRBV5-1; j_call: TRBJ2-3; cdr3_nt: TGCGCCAGCAGCGCGGCTGTAGCTGCAGATACGCAGTATTTT; cdr3_aa: CASSAAVAADTQYF
clone_size: once; d_call: .; v_call: TRBV6-1; j_call: TRBJ2-1; cdr3_nt: TGTGCCAGCAGTGAAGGGGGGCCCTACAATGAGCAGTTCTTC; cdr3_aa: CASSEGGPYNEQFF
clone_size: few; d_call: .; v_call: TRBV7-2; j_call: TRBJ1-2; cdr3_nt: TGTGCCAGCAGCAATACAGGGTTCGCTAACTATGGCTACACCTTC; cdr3_aa: CASSNTGFANYGYTF
clone_size: .; d_call: TRBD1; v_call: TRBV19; j_call: TRBJ1-6; cdr3_nt: TGTGCCAGTAGTACAGTTCGGACAGGCGTTTCACCCCTCCACTTT; cdr3_aa: CASSTVRTGVSPLHF
clone_size: .; d_call: .; v_call: TRBV11-2; j_call: TRBJ2-3; cdr3_nt: TGTGCCAGCAGCCGAACCGGGACTGCCACAGATACGCAGTATTTT; cdr3_aa: CASSRTGTATDTQYF
clone_size: .; d_call: .; v_call: TRBV27; j_call: TRBJ2-2; cdr3_nt: TGTGCCAGCACCCGGGGTCCGAACGGAGGGGAGCTGTTTTTT; cdr3_aa: CASTRGPNGGELFF
clone_size: .; d_call: .; v_call: TRBV2; j_call: TRBJ1-4; cdr3_nt: TGTGCCAGCAGCCTTCAGAGGTATAATGAAAAACTGTTTTTT; cdr3_aa: CASSLQRYNEKLFF
clone_size: .; d_call: TRBD1; v_call: TRBV6-5; j_call: TRBJ1-2; cdr3_nt: TGTGCCAGCAGCATAAATCCGGGACAGGGATATGGCTACACCTTC; cdr3_aa: CASSINPGQGYGYTF
clone_size: .; d_call: .; v_call: TRBV27; j_call: TRBJ1-5; cdr3_nt: TGTGCCAGCAGTTCCGGACAGATTAGCAATCAGCCCCAGCATTTT; cdr3_aa: CASSSGQISNQPQHF
clone_size: .; d_call: .; v_call: TRBV9; j_call: TRBJ2-1; cdr3_nt: TGTGCCAGCGCGGGACAGAATTACAATGAGCAGTTCTTC; cdr3_aa: CASAGQNYNEQFF
clone_size: .; d_call: .; v_call: TRBV15; j_call: TRBJ2-7; cdr3_nt: TGTGCCACCAGCAGGCCCGGTGGGAGCGAGCAGTACTTC; cdr3_aa: CATSRPGGSEQYF
clone_size: once; d_call: TRBD1; v_call: TRBV7-2; j_call: TRBJ2-1; cdr3_nt: TGTGCCAGCAGCGCCAGACAGGGGTACAATGAGCAGTTCTTC; cdr3_aa: CASSARQGYNEQFF
clone_size: once; d_call: .; v_call: TRBV7-2; j_call: TRBJ1-4; cdr3_nt: TGTGCCAGCAGCTTTACCCAGGAAAAACTGTTTTTT; cdr3_aa: CASSFTQEKLFF
clone_size: once; d_call: .; v_call: TRBV2; j_call: TRBJ2-3; cdr3_nt: TGTGCCAGCAGCGAACAGGGCGGAAAATCAGATACGCAGTATTTT; cdr3_aa: CASSEQGGKSDTQYF
clone_size: .; d_call: .; v_call: TRBV6-5; j_call: TRBJ1-2; cdr3_nt: TGTGCCAGCAGTTACGACAGCGCTAACTATGGCTACACCTTC; cdr3_aa: CASSYDSANYGYTF
clone_size: .; d_call: .; v_call: TRBV6-1; j_call: TRBJ2-2; cdr3_nt: TGTGCCAGCAGTGAATGGGGGCGCCCGAACACCGGGGAGCTGTTTTTT; cdr3_aa: CASSEWGRPNTGELFF
clone_size: once; d_call: TRBD2; v_call: TRBV29-1; j_call: TRBJ2-7; cdr3_nt: TGCAGCGTTGGTCGAGAAACCGGGACTAGTCGGTACGAGCAGTACTTC; cdr3_aa: CSVGRETGTSRYEQYF
clone_size: .; d_call: TRBD2; v_call: TRBV10-1; j_call: TRBJ2-7; cdr3_nt: TGCGCCAGCATGGAGTTTAGGGCTACCCGGGAGGACCACGAGCAGTACTTC; cdr3_aa: CASMEFRATREDHEQYF